This T cell receptor (beta chain) was recovered during a study of blood T cell repertoires in COVID-19. Germline V gene lookup returns CDR1 MNHEY and CDR2 SMNVEV (reference sequence). V was trimmed by 5 bases and J by 10 bases, leaving 21 bases between them. The CDR3 extends over 15 amino acids. Produced via immunoSEQ multiplex PCR; TCRdb's table is partial and in-frame only. The sample consists of under 250,000 clones, 75% to 90% of them appearing once. The V and J genes are TRBV27 and TRBJ2-1, with D tentatively TRBD2 (6 bases). The sample consisted of PBMCs or T cells enriched from blood (not recorded which). The TCR comes from a woman between 18 and 29 years old in a cohort exposed to, infected with or recovered from COVID-19 (not recorded which). Written as DNA, the CDR3 is TGTGCCAGCAGTAGGGGAGGACAACCGTCTTGGGAGCAGTTCTTC. Amino acids: CASSRGGQPSWEQFF.